A single sample gave rise to the 19 T cell receptor beta chains below, sequenced in a study of regulatory T cells in long-lasting Graves disease. The time point: newly diagnosed GD, antithyroid drugs for less than 3 months. Researchers made the TCR library from RNA that was extracted from PBMCs. iRepertoire HTBI primers and Arm-PCR of CDR3 regions built TCR beta libraries. TCRdb ran MiXCR on the multiplex PCR reads and lists one entry per CDR3 protein. The sample contains about 470,000 distinct CDR3 sequences, 14% to 15% of which appear only once. The data were also submitted as part of a second study, on T cells in Graves' hyperthyroidism and ophthalmopathy.

The source material was peripheral blood mononuclear cells (PBMCs), sampled at new diagnosis, from a patient treated with antithyroid drugs. These TCRs come from a woman aged 25 to 39 with Graves disease.

As for this clonotype: Just one base apart from a much larger clone, this may be a read error. The chain combines TRBV6-2 or TRBV6-3 with TRBJ2-7, with TRBD1 matching over 11 bases. CDR1 is MNHEY and CDR2 is SVGEGT in the germline V gene. The CDR3 covers 15 residues. With V trimmed by 6 bases and J by 5 bases, 9 bases remained unmatched. Here the CDR3 reads CASSYIGDRGNEQYF. CDR3 nucleotides: TGTGCCAGCAGCTACATTGGGGACAGGGGGAACGAGCAGTACTTC.

The rearrangement joins TRBV11-2 to TRBJ2-7, with D possibly being TRBD1 (5 bases). Germline V gene lookup returns CDR1 SGHAT and CDR2 FQNNGV. Trimming stripped 0 bases from V and 7 bases from J, with 13 bases between. This CDR3 has 14 amino acids. CDR3: CASSLDPRVEEQYF. The DNA of the CDR3 is TGTGCCAGCAGCTTAGATCCCAGGGTGGAAGAGCAGTACTTC.

This clonotype was observed many times. This chain links TRBV6-2 or TRBV6-3 with TRBJ2-7; TRBD1 aligns across 9 bases. CDR3 length: 15 amino acids. In germline, CDR1 is MNHEY, CDR2 SVGEGT. The V segment lost 0 bases and the J segment 4 bases; nucleotides outside the gene matches: 4. The CDR3 is CASSYSKGQGYEQYF. The CDR3 bases are TGTGCCAGCAGTTACTCTAAGGGACAGGGATACGAGCAGTACTTC.

Worth noting for this clonotype: A clone one base away is much larger, so this may be a read error. The genes are TRBV2 and TRBJ2-4, with a possible D match to TRBD2 (6 bases). The CDR3 consists of 18 residues. Between the trimmed V and J ends, which lost 6 bases and 13 bases, there was a span of 34 bases. The germline V gene has CDR1 SNHLY and CDR2 FYNNEI. The CDR3 region is CASRTTSSTSSTYNEQYF. DNA for the CDR3: TGTGCCAGCAGAACTACTAGCTCTACTAGCAGCACCTACAATGAGCAGTACTTC.

Many counts were recorded for this clonotype. This chain joins TRBV2 and TRBJ2-1; 9 positions match TRBD1. Germline CDR1 SNHLY, CDR2 FYNNEI. V was clipped by 6 bases and J by 7 bases; unmatched bases: 16. CDR3 length: 17 residues. The CDR3 region is CASSVLFRTGAGNEQFF. In nucleotides, the CDR3 is TGTGCCAGCAGCGTACTATTCCGGACAGGGGCCGGTAATGAGCAGTTCTTC.

This clonotype was observed many times. This chain connects TRBV3-1 to TRBJ2-2; D call uncertain. CDR3 length equals 12 residues. Trimming removed 4 bases from V and 8 bases from J, with 8 bases in between. Germline CDR1 and CDR2: LGHDT and YNNKEL (reference sequence). The chain's CDR3 is CASSPSLGELFF. The CDR3, as DNA: TGTGCCAGCAGCCCCTCTCTAGGGGAGCTGTTTTTT.

This clonotype was seen more than once but under ten times. This chain joins TRBV25-1 and TRBJ2-7, with TRBD2 identical over 9 bases. Unmatched junction bases numbered 7, after V lost 4 bases and J lost 3 bases. The CDR3 is 15 residues long. Germline V CDR1 and CDR2: MGHDK, SYGVNS. The CDR3 region has the DNA TGTGCCAGCAGTGGCGGGGCTAGCGGGATCTACGAGCAGTACTTC. Residues: CASSGGASGIYEQYF.

The V call is TRBV20-1, the J call TRBJ1-1; D is unresolved. CDR1 and CDR2 from the germline V gene are DFQATT and SNEGSKA (reference sequence). V lost 8 bases to trimming and J lost 1 base, with 20 bases between them. The CDR3 is 15 amino acids. This chain's CDR3 is CSPPRSTLANTEAFF. Here the CDR3 DNA reads TGCAGTCCGCCTCGCAGTACCCTCGCGAACACTGAAGCTTTCTTT.

This clonotype was seen more than once but under ten times. The gene calls are TRBV28 and TRBJ2-2, with unresolved D. The CDR3 covers 13 residues. Germline CDR1 reads MDHEN; CDR2 reads SYDVKM. Trimming cost V 3 bases and J 5 bases, with 7 bases left between them. CDR3 loop: CASSLLGTGELFF. The CDR3 coding sequence is TGTGCCAGCAGTTTGTTGGGGACCGGGGAGCTGTTTTTT.

The chain is built from TRBV20-1 and TRBJ2-7, with a possible D match to TRBD2 (5 bases). Germline V gene sequence: CDR1 DFQATT, CDR2 SNEGSKA (reference sequence). The CDR3 sequence is 15 residues long. Trimming removed 5 bases at V and 2 bases at J, with 19 bases between. The CDR3 protein is CSAPPGQRATYEQYF. CDR3 DNA sequence: TGCAGTGCTCCCCCTGGGCAGAGGGCGACCTACGAGCAGTACTTC.

The chain is built from TRBV28 and TRBJ1-5; D not certain. Germline V gene lookup returns CDR1 MDHEN and CDR2 SYDVKM. V dropped 1 base and J dropped 2 bases, with 6 bases sitting between them. CDR3 length equals 14 residues. CDR3 in amino acids: CASSLLRGNQPQHF. In DNA form, the CDR3 reads TGTGCCAGCAGTTTATTGAGGGGCAATCAGCCCCAGCATTTT.

This clonotype has only a few counts. V gene TRBV3-1 combines with J gene TRBJ2-6; D unclear. Germline V gene sequence: CDR1 LGHDT, CDR2 YNNKEL (reference sequence). The V gene lost 3 bases and the J gene lost 4 bases, with 13 bases spanning the gap. CDR3 length: 16 residues. Written as DNA, the CDR3 is TGTGCCAGCAGCCAGGGTACACTCGGAGGGGCCAACGTCCTGACTTTC. It yields the protein CASSQGTLGGANVLTF. Full variable domain (rest looked up from reference TRBV3-1 and TRBJ2-6): DTAVSQTPKYLVTQMGNDKSIKCEQNLGHDTMYWYKQDSKKFLKIMFSYNNKELIINETVPNRFSPKSPDKAHLNLHINSLELGDSAVYFCASSQGTLGGANVLTFGAGSRLTVL.

There are many counts of this clonotype. The V gene is TRBV19, the J gene TRBJ1-1; no clear D. CDR1 is LNHDA and CDR2 is SQIVND in the germline V gene (reference sequence). This CDR3 is 14 amino acids long. V lost 7 bases and J lost 1, with 13 bases in between. This chain's CDR3 is CASTRGIGNTEAFF. The CDR3 coding sequence is TGTGCCAGTACCCGGGGAATCGGGAACACTGAAGCTTTCTTT. Variable domain in full (rest from reference TRBV19 and TRBJ1-1): DGGITQSPKYLFRKEGQNVTLSCEQNLNHDAMYWYRQDPGQGLRLIYYSQIVNDFQKGDIAEGYSVSREKKESFPLTVTSAQKNPTAFYLCASTRGIGNTEAFFGQGTRLTVV.

This clonotype was seen ten or more times. The rearrangement joins TRBV6-5 to TRBJ1-1; perhaps TRBD1 as D (5 bases). This CDR3 region has 16 residues. The V gene's germline CDR1 is MNHEY and CDR2 SVGAGI. Trimming took 2 bases from V and 2 from J, leaving 15 bases between them. The CDR3 DNA follows: TGTGCCAGCAGTTACCGCACGCGGGGCGTCAACACTGAAGCTTTCTTT. Encoded protein: CASSYRTRGVNTEAFF.

About this clonotype itself: This may arise from a read error, as a much more abundant clone is one base away. The V call is TRBV20-1, the J call TRBJ2-1, with TRBD2 identical over 8 bases. The germline CDR1 and CDR2 sequences are DFQATT and SNEGSKA (reference sequence). CDR3 length: 12 amino acids. Trimming took 7 bases from V and 10 from J; bases not matched to a gene: 9. The CDR3 spells CSVLADKYEQFF. CDR3 DNA sequence: TGCAGTGTACTAGCGGATAAGTACGAGCAGTTCTTC.

This clonotype was found a few times. The J gene is TRBJ2-7, the V gene TRBV6-2 or TRBV6-3; TRBD2 agrees at 10 bases. J gave up 1 base and V 5 bases, and 8 bases lay outside the gene matches. CDR3 length: 16 residues. Germline CDR1 MNHEY, CDR2 SVGEGT. The CDR3 sequence: CASSQTGLAESYEQYF. In DNA, the CDR3 is TGTGCCAGCAGTCAGACAGGACTAGCGGAATCCTACGAGCAGTACTTC.

Concerning this clonotype: This may be a read error, as it is one base from a much larger clone. The V and J genes are TRBV5-1 and TRBJ2-7; D remains ambiguous. Trimming removed 7 bases at V and 2 bases at J, with 13 bases between. From germline, CDR1 is SGHRS and CDR2 YFSETQ. This CDR3 is built from 13 residues. The CDR3 spells CASGLTRTYEQYF. Written as DNA, the CDR3 is TGCGCCAGCGGTCTAACACGGACCTACGAGCAGTACTTC.

This clonotype was detected many times. The chain links TRBV18 to TRBJ1-1; D is uncertain. V was shortened by 6 bases and J by 0 bases, with 8 bases between the two germline ends. There are 13 residues in the CDR3. CDR1 KGHSH and CDR2 LQKENI come from the germline V gene. The CDR3 region is CASSAVLNTEAFF. CDR3 in DNA: TGTGCCAGCTCTGCAGTGTTGAACACTGAAGCTTTCTTT.

This clonotype showed up just a few times. This chain links TRBV4-1 with TRBJ2-1; D is perhaps TRBD1 (6 bases). Germline CDR1 and CDR2: MGHRA and YSYEKL. Trimming shortened V by 2 bases and J by 4 bases, and 12 bases separated the two germline ends. There are 15 residues in the CDR3. CDR3 region: CASSQTTGQYNEQFF. CDR3 DNA: TGCGCCAGCAGCCAAACGACCGGACAGTACAATGAGCAGTTCTTC.